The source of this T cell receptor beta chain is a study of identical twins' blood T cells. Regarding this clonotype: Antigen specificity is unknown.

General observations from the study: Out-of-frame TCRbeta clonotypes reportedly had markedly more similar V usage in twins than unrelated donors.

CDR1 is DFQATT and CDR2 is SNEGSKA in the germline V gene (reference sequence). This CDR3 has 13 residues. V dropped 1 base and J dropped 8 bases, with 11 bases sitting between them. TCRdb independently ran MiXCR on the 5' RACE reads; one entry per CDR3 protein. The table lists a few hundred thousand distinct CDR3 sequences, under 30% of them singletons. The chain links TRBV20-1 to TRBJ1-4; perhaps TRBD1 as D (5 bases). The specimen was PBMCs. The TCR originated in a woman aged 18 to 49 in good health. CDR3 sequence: CSARAGGDEKLFF. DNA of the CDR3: TGCAGTGCTAGAGCTGGGGGGGACGAAAAACTGTTTTTT.